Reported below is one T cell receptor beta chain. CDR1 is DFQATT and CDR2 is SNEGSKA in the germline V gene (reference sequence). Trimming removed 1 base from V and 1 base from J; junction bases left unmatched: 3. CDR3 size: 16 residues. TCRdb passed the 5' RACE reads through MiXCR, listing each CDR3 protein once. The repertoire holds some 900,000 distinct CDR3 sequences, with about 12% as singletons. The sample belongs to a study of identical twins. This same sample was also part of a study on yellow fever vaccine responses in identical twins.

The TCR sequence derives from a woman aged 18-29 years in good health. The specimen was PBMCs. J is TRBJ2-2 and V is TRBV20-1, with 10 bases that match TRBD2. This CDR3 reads CSARVASGRNTGELFF. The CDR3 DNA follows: TGCAGTGCTAGAGTGGCTAGCGGGAGGAACACCGGGGAGCTGTTTTTT.